In this sample, the clone carrying this T cell receptor beta chain turned up once. The antigen is undetermined. Within the sample, other DNA sequences also encode this same CDR3. Replicate PCRs run on sorted subsets employed 200 ng DNA, 30,000 to 35,000 T cell genomes. Using immunoSEQ multiplex PCR, the repertoire was profiled, and TCRdb retains in-frame clones only, with some absent. The sample lists more than 2 million clones; 93% were seen once. CD8 cells regarded as naive lacked CD45RO, were positively chosen for CCR7, and omitted terminally differentiated effector memory CD45RA+ cells. This CDR3 is 13 amino acids long. Germline assignment: CDR1 MNHEY and CDR2 SMNVEV (reference sequence). V gave up 8 bases and J gave up 2 bases, with 13 bases separating them. This entry is derived from a study of shared clonotypes between healthy human individuals. Study results and caveats: The low donor count limited represented genetic and exposure-history diversity. The study found about 5% of naive CD4 clonotypes shared across a handful of donors. An effect of sequencing depth on clonotype sharing among donors was expected.

This clonotype was obtained from a man younger than 35 in good health. Some clones in this sample may be carry-over from other donors' samples. This chain connects TRBV27 to TRBJ2-7, with D perhaps matching TRBD1 (5 bases). Sequenced material: naive CD8+ T cells from PBMCs. CDR3 in DNA: TGTGCCAGCGGTCAGGGTTCGACCTACGAGCAGTACTTC. Translation: CASGQGSTYEQYF.